This T cell receptor (beta chain) was retrieved from a study of liver allograft versus peripheral blood T cells. Looking at the study overall: Recipients' peripheral blood T cell receptor repertoires were compared with those in transplanted livers.

Via MiXCR, TCRdb re-called the reads, giving one row per CDR3 protein. The top ten clones hold under 25% of a sample with 2,500 to 3,500 distinct CDR3 sequences, over 15% of them seen once. Study results and limitations: As reported, T cell receptor repertoires inside liver allografts differed from those present in peripheral blood.

This clonotype has more than one count but fewer than ten. Its antigen is unknown. This CDR3 contains 15 residues. V gave up 1 base and J gave up 4 bases; unmatched junction bases: 7. The chain links TRBV12-3 or TRBV12-4 to TRBJ2-7, with TRBD1 identical over 7 bases. This TCR was recovered from a human patient who had a liver transplant. Some T cells may trace back to the graft donor. CDR3 in amino acids: CASSLDRGVLYEQYF. The CDR3 DNA sequence: TGTGCCAGCAGTTTAGACAGGGGTGTGTTGTACGAGCAGTACTTC.